This T cell receptor (beta chain) was found in a study of Ad26.COV2.S vaccination and SARS-CoV-2 variants. As for this clone: The antigen is undetermined.

The study's findings and limits: Similar non-spike TCR breadth was observed in recipients of vaccine and of placebo. Placebo recipients trailed vaccine recipients in spike-specific TCR breadth. It was reported that spike-specific CD8+ and CD4+ T cell responses were substantially broad after vaccination.

Generated by immunoSEQ multiplex PCR, the TCRdb table keeps only in-frame clones and is missing some. The sample includes roughly 380,000 clones, under 95% of them seen just once. CDR1 is SGHRS, CDR2 YFSETQ, per germline. Trimming removed 4 bases from V and 0 bases from J, with 4 bases in between. CDR3 length: 12 amino acids. V gene TRBV5-1 combines with J gene TRBJ2-5, with no clear D. Sequencing was performed on peripheral blood, taken after recovery from COVID-19. This TCR derives from a human donor who had recovered from COVID-19. Here the CDR3 DNA reads TGCGCCAGCAGCCCCCACCAAGAGACCCAGTACTTC. It encodes CASSPHQETQYF.